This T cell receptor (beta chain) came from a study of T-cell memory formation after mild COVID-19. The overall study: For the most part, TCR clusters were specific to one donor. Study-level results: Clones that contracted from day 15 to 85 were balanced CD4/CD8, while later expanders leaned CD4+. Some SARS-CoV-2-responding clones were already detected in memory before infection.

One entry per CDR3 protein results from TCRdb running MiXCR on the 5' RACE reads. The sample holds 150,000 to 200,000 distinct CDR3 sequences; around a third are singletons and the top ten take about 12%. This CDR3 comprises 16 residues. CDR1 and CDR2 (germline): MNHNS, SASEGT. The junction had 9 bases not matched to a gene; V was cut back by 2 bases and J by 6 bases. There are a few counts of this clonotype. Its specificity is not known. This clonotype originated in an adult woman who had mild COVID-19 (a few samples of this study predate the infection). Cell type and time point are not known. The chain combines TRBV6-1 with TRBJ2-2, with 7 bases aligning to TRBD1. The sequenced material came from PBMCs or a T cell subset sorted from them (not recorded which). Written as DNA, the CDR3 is TGTGCCAGCAGTGAAAAGGGGGCCTTATCGTCCGGGGAGCTGTTTTTT. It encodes CASSEKGALSSGELFF.